This T cell receptor beta chain was retrieved from a study of cytomegalovirus exposure and HLA in healthy donors. Regarding this clone: Antigen: not known.

With 60 Vbeta and 13 Jbeta primers, the PCR was carried out. Generated by immunoSEQ multiplex PCR, the TCRdb table keeps only in-frame clones and is missing some. The table records 100,000 to 150,000 clones, around 72% of them present only once. Overall study results and limits: 87-base-pair reads could not separate some V segments, including TRBV6-2 and TRBV6-3. Using a false discovery rate of 0.05, a later analysis showed that some 16,000 TCR beta sequences were associated with HLA alleles.

The V gene's germline CDR1 is SQVTM and CDR2 ANQGSEA. V was pared by 6 bases and J by 7 bases, with 8 bases of the junction left unmatched. CDR3 size: 14 residues. The sequenced sample was PBMCs. The genes are TRBV29-1 and TRBJ1-4; 10 bases are a match to TRBD1. The sequence derives from a man between 25 and 39 years old in good health and CMV-seronegative. The CDR3 region is CSVSRTGGSEKLFF. In DNA, the CDR3 is TGCAGCGTCAGCAGGACAGGGGGGAGTGAAAAACTGTTTTTT.